The 22 T cell receptor beta chains presented below share a single source sample, sequenced in a study of CD8 T cells in Susac syndrome. After extraction with the RNeasy kit, 0.5 to 1 ug of the RNA was reverse transcribed using random hexamers. TCRdb recomputed calls from the immunoSEQ multiplex PCR reads with MiXCR, one row per CDR3 protein. The sample lists some 150,000 distinct CDR3 sequences, approximately 95% occurring once. Specimen: CD4+ T cells from PBMCs. These receptors were obtained from a human donor with Susac syndrome.

CDR3 DNA: TGTGCCAGCAGGATAGCTGGGGGGGCCAACGTCCTGACTTTC. It specifies CASRIAGGANVLTF. The J gene is TRBJ2-6, the V gene TRBV12-3 or TRBV12-4; D remains ambiguous. Trimming removed 6 bases from V and 4 bases from J, with 10 bases in between. The CDR3 runs 14 residues.

The chain uses TRBV20-1 and TRBJ2-2; D call uncertain. Trimming took off 0 bases at V and 5 bases at J, with 4 bases between the two ends. This CDR3 is 12 amino acids long. Germline V gives CDR1 DFQATT, CDR2 SNEGSKA (reference sequence). This CDR3 is CSAREGTGELFF. The CDR3 coding sequence is TGCAGTGCTAGAGAGGGTACCGGGGAGCTGTTTTTT.

The rearrangement uses TRBV29-1 and TRBJ2-3; D remains ambiguous. The CDR3 loop spans 14 amino acids. The germline V gene has CDR1 SQVTM and CDR2 ANQGSEA. V lost 4 bases to trimming and J lost 5 bases, with 16 bases between them. CDR3 sequence reads: CSVVVYHEQDTQYF. In DNA, the CDR3 is TGCAGCGTTGTGGTGTATCACGAGCAAGATACGCAGTATTTT.

The V and J genes are TRBV18 and TRBJ2-7, with D possibly being TRBD1 or TRBD2 (5 bases each). This CDR3 is 15 amino acids long. Germline assignment: CDR1 KGHSH and CDR2 LQKENI. Trimming stripped 3 bases from V and 7 bases from J, with 19 bases between. CDR3 sequence: CASSPAGQGGGEQYF. In nucleotides, the CDR3 is TGTGCCAGCTCACCGGCCGGGCAGGGTGGAGGTGAGCAGTACTTC. Filled out from reference TRBV18 and TRBJ2-7, the complete variable domain reads NAGVMQNPRHLVRRRGQEARLRCSPMKGHSHVYWYRQLPEEGLKFMVYLQKENIIDESGMPKERFSAEFPKEGPSILRIQQVVRGDSAAYFCASSPAGQGGGEQYFGPGTRLTVT.

The chain recombines TRBV5-6 with TRBJ1-1; no definite D call. The V gene's germline CDR1 is SGHDT and CDR2 YYEEEE. The CDR3 is 12 amino acids. The ends were cut back, 2 bases at V and 6 bases at J, with 8 bases in the middle. The CDR3 sequence: CASSFRVAEAFF. Here the CDR3 DNA reads TGTGCCAGCAGCTTTAGGGTCGCTGAAGCTTTCTTT.

The V and J genes are TRBV7-2 and TRBJ2-1; D tentatively fits TRBD1 or TRBD2 (5 bases each). Germline-derived CDR1 and CDR2 are SGHTA and FQGNSA. Trimming pared 5 bases from V and 5 bases from J, leaving 16 bases between. This CDR3 region has 15 residues. As DNA, the CDR3 is TGTGCCAGCAGCGCGACCCGGGACCCCCACAATGAGCAGTTCTTC. Its translation: CASSATRDPHNEQFF.

The rearrangement links TRBV7-3 to TRBJ2-1; the D gene is possibly TRBD1 (5 bases). Trimming took off 3 bases at V and 9 bases at J, with 15 bases between the two ends. The CDR3 runs 14 residues. CDR1 and CDR2 from the germline V gene are SGHTA and FQGTGA. The CDR3 protein is CASSFIGEGVEQFF. For the CDR3, the DNA is TGTGCCAGCAGCTTTATAGGGGAAGGGGTTGAGCAGTTCTTC.

This chain joins TRBV3-1 and TRBJ1-6; D may be TRBD1 (5 bases). CDR1 is LGHDT, CDR2 YNNKEL, per germline (reference sequence). Trimming stripped 1 base from V and 7 bases from J, with 11 bases between. The CDR3 loop spans 15 amino acids. The CDR3 DNA is TGTGCCAGCAGCCAAGGGCAGGGAGGAAATTCACCCCTCCACTTT. Translated, it gives CASSQGQGGNSPLHF.

This clonotype was observed a single time. V is TRBV9 and J is TRBJ1-1; D call uncertain. This CDR3 has 13 residues. With 2 bases removed from V and 0 bases from J, the gap between germline ends came to 5 bases. Per germline, CDR1 SGDLS and CDR2 YYNGEE. The CDR3 sequence: CASSVNLNTEAFF. As DNA, the CDR3 is TGTGCCAGCAGCGTTAATCTGAACACTGAAGCTTTCTTT. The whole variable domain, remainder taken from reference TRBV9 and TRBJ1-1, is DSGVTQTPKHLITATGQRVTLRCSPRSGDLSVYWYQQSLDQGLQFLIQYYNGEERAKGNILERFSAQQFPDLHSELNLSSLELGDSALYFCASSVNLNTEAFFGQGTRLTVV.

The count of this clonotype is one. CDR3 bases: TGCAGCGGGGCCGCCGCACAAGAGACCCAGTACTTC. This encodes CSGAAAQETQYF. The chain has TRBV29-1 and TRBJ2-5; no definite D call. V was clipped by 7 bases and J by 2 bases, with 11 bases between them. This CDR3 contains 12 residues. Germline CDR1 SQVTM, CDR2 ANQGSEA.

The CDR3 loop is CSAKTLTGVIDEQYF. DNA for the CDR3: TGCAGTGCCAAAACGTTGACAGGGGTCATCGACGAGCAGTACTTC. The rearrangement joins TRBV20-1 to TRBJ2-7; 8 bases match TRBD1. V shed 6 bases and J 5 bases; nucleotides not matched to a gene: 15. Germline V lookup: CDR1 DFQATT, CDR2 SNEGSKA (reference sequence). The CDR3 totals 15 residues.

The chain joins TRBV4-3 to TRBJ2-1; D call uncertain. Germline assignment: CDR1 LGHNA and CDR2 YSLEER. Trimming took 5 bases from V and 4 from J, leaving 9 bases between them. This CDR3 region has 13 residues. CDR3 region: CASSSQSYNEQFF. The CDR3 nucleotides are TGCGCCAGCAGCAGCCAGTCTTACAATGAGCAGTTCTTC.

The rearrangement joins TRBV10-3 to TRBJ1-5; 8 bases match TRBD1. CDR1 is ENHRY, CDR2 SYGVKD, per germline. This CDR3 region has 16 residues. With 3 bases clipped from V and 4 bases from J, the junction kept 8 bases outside the gene matches. CDR3 sequence (DNA): TGTGCCATCAGTGACCGCAGGGGGCAGGAAAATCAGCCCCAGCATTTT. This gives the protein CAISDRRGQENQPQHF.

CDR3 in amino acids: CAISESTRGGTDTQYF. For the CDR3, the DNA is TGTGCCATCAGTGAGTCGACAAGGGGAGGCACAGATACGCAGTATTTT. The V and J genes are TRBV10-3 and TRBJ2-3; D possibly uses TRBD1 or TRBD2 (5 bases each). The germline gives CDR1 ENHRY, CDR2 SYGVKD. Trimming took 0 bases from V and 1 from J, leaving 11 bases between them. This CDR3 comprises 16 residues.

This clonotype is a singleton in its sample. The chain links TRBV5-6 to TRBJ2-5; D is undetermined. With 1 base removed from V and 5 bases from J, the gap between germline ends came to 12 bases. Germline V gives CDR1 SGHDT, CDR2 YYEEEE. CDR3 length: 14 residues. As DNA, the CDR3 is TGTGCCAGCAGCTTGAGGGCCCTCCGGGAGACCCAGTACTTC. Its protein product is CASSLRALRETQYF.

This clonotype appeared once. V is TRBV4-2 and J is TRBJ2-3, with D perhaps being TRBD1 or TRBD2 (5 bases each). In germline, CDR1 is LGHNA, CDR2 YNFKEQ. Trimming took off 1 base at V and 5 bases at J, with 7 bases between the two ends. The CDR3 covers 13 residues. The CDR3 region has the DNA TGTGCCAGCAGCCAAGGGGGGTTAGATACGCAGTATTTT. The encoded protein is CASSQGGLDTQYF.

This clonotype was detected once. The chain recombines TRBV14 with TRBJ2-4, with 8 bases lining up with TRBD1. Trimming at V came to 2 bases and at J to 6 bases, leaving 0 bases not matched to a gene. Germline CDR1 SGHDN, CDR2 FVKESK. There are 13 residues in the CDR3. CDR3 protein: CASSQTGGNIQYF. The CDR3 DNA follows: TGTGCCAGCAGCCAAACAGGGGGAAACATTCAGTACTTC.

The chain is built from TRBV7-2 and TRBJ2-5; D gene uncertain. Germline V gives CDR1 SGHTA, CDR2 FQGNSA. The CDR3 length is 12 residues. V gave up 2 bases and J gave up 5 bases, with 6 bases separating them. DNA for the CDR3: TGTGCCAGCAGCTTACGAATGGAGACCCAGTACTTC. Translated: CASSLRMETQYF.

This clonotype has only one observation. The chain couples TRBV4-2 to TRBJ2-7, with 12 bases that match TRBD2. The CDR3 sequence is 16 residues long. CDR1 is LGHNA, CDR2 YNFKEQ, per germline. V was clipped by 5 bases and J by 1 base; unmatched bases: 6. The CDR3 nucleotides read TGTGCCAGCAGCTTCCGGACTAGCGGGGATTCCTACGAGCAGTACTTC. Protein sequence: CASSFRTSGDSYEQYF.

The V gene is TRBV6-6, the J gene TRBJ2-5; weak D call: TRBD1 (6 bases). Trimming pared 4 bases from V and 6 bases from J, leaving 18 bases between. The CDR3 extends over 15 amino acids. In germline, CDR1 is MNHNY, CDR2 SVGAGI (reference sequence). DNA of the CDR3: TGTGCCAGCAGTTCCCGCGGTCAGGGGTACAAGACCCAGTACTTC. Amino acids: CASSSRGQGYKTQYF.

The chain recombines TRBV5-1 with TRBJ2-7; tentatively, D is TRBD1 or TRBD2 (5 bases each). The CDR3 extends over 13 amino acids. Trimming took 9 bases from V and 3 from J, leaving 16 bases between them. Germline values: CDR1 SGHRS, CDR2 YFSETQ. CDR3 protein: CATPAGGSYEQYF. CDR3 DNA: TGCGCCACCCCAGCTGGGGGTAGCTACGAGCAGTACTTC.

The rearrangement uses TRBV24-1 and TRBJ2-7; no clear D. With 4 bases removed from V and 5 bases from J, the gap between germline ends came to 14 bases. This CDR3 has 14 amino acids. Per the germline V gene, CDR1 is KGHDR and CDR2 is SFDVKD. CDR3 sequence (DNA): TGTGCCACCAGTGACCCCGGGCAGCCCCACGAGCAGTACTTC. Translating gives CATSDPGQPHEQYF.